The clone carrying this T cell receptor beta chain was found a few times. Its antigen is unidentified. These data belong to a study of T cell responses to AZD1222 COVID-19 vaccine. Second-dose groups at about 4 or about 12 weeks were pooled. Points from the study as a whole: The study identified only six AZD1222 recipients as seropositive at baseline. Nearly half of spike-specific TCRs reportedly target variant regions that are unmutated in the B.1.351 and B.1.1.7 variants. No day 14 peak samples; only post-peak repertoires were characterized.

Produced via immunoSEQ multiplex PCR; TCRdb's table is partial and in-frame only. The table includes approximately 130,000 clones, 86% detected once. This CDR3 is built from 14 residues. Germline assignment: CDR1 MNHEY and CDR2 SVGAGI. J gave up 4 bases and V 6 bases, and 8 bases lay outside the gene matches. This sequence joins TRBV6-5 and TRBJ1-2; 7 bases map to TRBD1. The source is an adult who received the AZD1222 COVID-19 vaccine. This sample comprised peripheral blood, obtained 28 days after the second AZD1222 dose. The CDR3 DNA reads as TGTGCCAGCAGCGCCGGAGAGGGGGCCTATGGCTACACCTTC. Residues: CASSAGEGAYGYTF.